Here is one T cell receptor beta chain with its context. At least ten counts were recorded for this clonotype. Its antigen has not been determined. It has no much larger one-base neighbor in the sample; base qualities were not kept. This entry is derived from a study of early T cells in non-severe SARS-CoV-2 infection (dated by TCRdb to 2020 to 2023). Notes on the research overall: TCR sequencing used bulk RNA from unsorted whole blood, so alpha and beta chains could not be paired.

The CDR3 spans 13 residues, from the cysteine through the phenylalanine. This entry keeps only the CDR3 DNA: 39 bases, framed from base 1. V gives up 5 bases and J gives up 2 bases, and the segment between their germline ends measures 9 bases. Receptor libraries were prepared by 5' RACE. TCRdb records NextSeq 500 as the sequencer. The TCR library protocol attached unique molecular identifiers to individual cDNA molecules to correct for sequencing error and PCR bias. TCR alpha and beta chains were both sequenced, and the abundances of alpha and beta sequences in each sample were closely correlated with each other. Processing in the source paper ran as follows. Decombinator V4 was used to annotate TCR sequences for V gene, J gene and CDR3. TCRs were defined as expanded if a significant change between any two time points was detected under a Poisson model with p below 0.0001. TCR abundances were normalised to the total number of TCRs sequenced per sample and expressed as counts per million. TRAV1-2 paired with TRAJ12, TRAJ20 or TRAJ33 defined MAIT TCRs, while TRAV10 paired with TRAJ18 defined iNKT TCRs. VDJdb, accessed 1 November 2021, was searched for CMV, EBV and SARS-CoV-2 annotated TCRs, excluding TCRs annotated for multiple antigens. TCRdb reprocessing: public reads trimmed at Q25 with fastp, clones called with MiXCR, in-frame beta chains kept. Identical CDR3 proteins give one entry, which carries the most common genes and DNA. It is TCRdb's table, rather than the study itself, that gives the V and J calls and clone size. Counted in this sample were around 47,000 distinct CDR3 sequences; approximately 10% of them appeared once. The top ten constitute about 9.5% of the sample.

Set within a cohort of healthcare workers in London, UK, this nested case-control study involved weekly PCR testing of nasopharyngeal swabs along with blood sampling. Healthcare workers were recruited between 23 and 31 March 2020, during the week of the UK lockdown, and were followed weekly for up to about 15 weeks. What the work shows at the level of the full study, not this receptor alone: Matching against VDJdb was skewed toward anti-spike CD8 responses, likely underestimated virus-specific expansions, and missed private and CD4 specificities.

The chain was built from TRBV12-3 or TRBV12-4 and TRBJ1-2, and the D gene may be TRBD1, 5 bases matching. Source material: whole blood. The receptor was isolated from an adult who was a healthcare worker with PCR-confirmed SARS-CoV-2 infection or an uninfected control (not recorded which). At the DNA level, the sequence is TGTGCCAGCAGTCTCGACAGAAACTATGGCTACACCTTC. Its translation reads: CASSLDRNYGYTF.